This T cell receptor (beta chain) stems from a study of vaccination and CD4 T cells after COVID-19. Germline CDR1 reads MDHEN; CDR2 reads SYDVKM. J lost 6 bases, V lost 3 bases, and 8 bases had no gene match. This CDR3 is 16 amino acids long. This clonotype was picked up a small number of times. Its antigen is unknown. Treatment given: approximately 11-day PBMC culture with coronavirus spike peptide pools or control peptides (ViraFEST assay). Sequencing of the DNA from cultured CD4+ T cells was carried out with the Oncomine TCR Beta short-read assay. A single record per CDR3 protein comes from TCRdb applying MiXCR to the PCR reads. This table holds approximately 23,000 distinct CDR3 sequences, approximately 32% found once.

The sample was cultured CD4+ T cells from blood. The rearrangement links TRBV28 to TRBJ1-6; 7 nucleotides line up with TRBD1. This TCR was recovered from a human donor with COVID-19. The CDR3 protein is CASSLNPGQSNSPLHF. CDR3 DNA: TGTGCCAGCAGTTTGAATCCGGGACAGAGTAATTCACCCCTCCACTTT.